This T cell receptor (beta chain) was captured in a study of T cells in Graves' hyperthyroidism and ophthalmopathy. Using RNA transcripts as the source, TCR beta CDR3 regions were amplified. The HTBI primer set was used in a first-round RT-PCR of the TCR CDR3. TCRdb re-analysed the multiplex PCR reads in MiXCR, keeping a single row per CDR3 protein. Of about 400,000 distinct CDR3 sequences detected, about 15% appear once; the ten largest clones hold approximately 30%. Whole-study findings and limits: The model predicted ophthalmopathy a median approximately 6.3 months before onset.

CDR1 and CDR2 (germline): SQVTM, ANQGSEA. V was clipped by 5 bases and J by 3 bases, with 11 bases between them. This CDR3 contains 12 residues. Every diagnosis used clinical symptoms, serum thyroxine and TRAb, thyroid ultrasound and orbital computed tomography. PBMCs were collected from a 10 ml volume of fresh peripheral blood. Of note for this clonotype: The antigen is undetermined.

The chain employs TRBV29-1 and TRBJ2-7; a possible D gene is TRBD2 (6 bases). The clonotype originates from a woman in her 30s with Graves' hyperthyroidism. Input material: blood. The CDR3 coding sequence is TGCAGCGTTAACCGGGGGAGCTACGAGCAGTACTTC. The encoded protein is CSVNRGSYEQYF.